A single sample gave rise to the 28 T cell receptor beta chains below, sequenced in a study of CD8 T cells in ankylosing spondylitis. Study results and limitations: It appeared that ankylosing spondylitis blood was characterized by a TCR beta motif of fewer than ten highly homologous variants.

One entry per CDR3 protein, called by TCRdb with MiXCR from the 5' RACE reads. The sample comprises hundreds of thousands of distinct CDR3 sequences, 25% to 30% of which are singletons, and 0.89% rests with the top ten. What these receptors recognize is not known. The sequencing input was blood, either unsorted or a sorted T cell fraction (not recorded which). The receptors derive from a male donor with ankylosing spondylitis.

This clonotype has a handful of counts. This chain joins TRBV3-1 and TRBJ1-1; D gene uncertain. The CDR3 is 14 amino acids. Germline V gene sequence: CDR1 LGHDT, CDR2 YNNKEL (reference sequence). The V end was cut by 3 bases, the J end by 3 bases, with 11 bases between. The CDR3: CASSQNNEHTEAFF. The CDR3 nucleotides read TGTGCCAGCAGCCAGAACAATGAACACACTGAAGCTTTCTTT.

The V and J genes are TRBV5-1 and TRBJ2-7; D remains unclear. The CDR3 sequence is 14 residues long. The V end was cut by 0 bases, the J end by 0 bases, with 7 bases between. Germline values: CDR1 SGHRS, CDR2 YFSETQ. This chain's CDR3 is CASSLGRHSYEQYF. As DNA, the CDR3 is TGCGCCAGCAGCTTGGGGAGACACTCCTACGAGCAGTACTTC. Complete variable domain (other parts from reference TRBV5-1 and TRBJ2-7): KAGVTQTPRYLIKTRGQQVTLSCSPISGHRSVSWYQQTPGQGLQFLFEYFSETQRNKGNFPGRFSGRQFSNSRSEMNVSTLELGDSALYLCASSLGRHSYEQYFGPGTRLTVT.

This clonotype appeared a few times. The rearrangement links TRBV12-5 to TRBJ1-5; TRBD1 might be the D (5 bases). Germline V gene lookup returns CDR1 LGHNT and CDR2 FRNRAP. CDR3 length: 12 residues. V was shortened by 3 bases and J by 7 bases, with 7 bases between the two germline ends. Here the CDR3 DNA reads TGTGCTAGTGGTTTAGGGACCCAGCCCCAGCATTTT. Amino acid sequence: CASGLGTQPQHF.

With regard to this clonotype: A read error may produce the germline difference seen at one junction end. This chain links TRBV18 with TRBJ2-3; D may correspond to TRBD1 or TRBD2 (6 bases each). The CDR3 length is 17 residues. In germline, CDR1 is KGHSH, CDR2 LQKENI. CDR3 residues: CASSPSLVGGTTDTQYF. The CDR3 region has the DNA TGTGCCAGCTCACCATCCCTGGTAGGGGGGACCACAGATACTCAGTATTTT.

J is TRBJ1-4 and V is TRBV7-9, with 9 bases fitting TRBD1. This CDR3 has 16 residues. V shed 5 bases and J 8 bases; nucleotides not matched to a gene: 12. CDR1 is SEHNR, CDR2 FQNEAQ, per germline (reference sequence). CDR3 DNA sequence: TGTGCCAGCAGCCCTAGGCTGACAGGGGGGAACGAAAAACTGTTTTTT. This sequence encodes CASSPRLTGGNEKLFF.

V usage is TRBV5-8 and J usage is TRBJ2-1; 7 bases align to TRBD1. Germline CDR1 is SGHTS and CDR2 is YDEGEE. The trim removed 4 bases at V and 6 bases at J, leaving 10 bases unmatched. The CDR3 runs 15 residues. CDR3 sequence: CASSRDRDFSNEQFF. The CDR3 DNA reads TGTGCCAGCAGCCGAGACAGGGATTTTTCCAATGAGCAGTTCTTC.

The chain uses TRBV10-3 and TRBJ1-1; 8 positions match TRBD1. The CDR3 loop spans 14 amino acids. The J segment lost 0 bases and the V segment lost 6 bases, leaving 3 bases of the junction unmatched. Germline V gives CDR1 ENHRY, CDR2 SYGVKD. The DNA for the CDR3 is TGTGCCATCAGATCCAGGGGGCTGAACACTGAAGCTTTCTTT. This encodes CAIRSRGLNTEAFF.

This clonotype occurred many times. The chain carries TRBV12-3 or TRBV12-4 and TRBJ2-5, with D hard to call. V was clipped by 2 bases and J by 5 bases, with 15 bases between them. The CDR3 sequence is 15 residues long. For the CDR3, the DNA is TGTGCCAGCAGTTTAAGGTCTCCGTCGGTCGAGACCCAGTACTTC. Amino acids: CASSLRSPSVETQYF.

This clonotype was counted between two and nine times. The chain uses TRBV20-1 and TRBJ1-1; D is unclear. There are 12 residues in the CDR3. Between the trimmed V and J ends, which lost 5 bases and 1 base, there was a span of 8 bases. CDR1 is DFQATT, CDR2 SNEGSKA, per germline (reference sequence). DNA of the CDR3: TGCAGTGCTGGGAAATCGAACACTGAAGCTTTCTTT. As protein: CSAGKSNTEAFF.

This sequence joins TRBV20-1 and TRBJ1-3; D is ambiguous. Per germline, CDR1 DFQATT and CDR2 SNEGSKA (reference sequence). V lost 4 bases and J 10 bases, leaving 20 bases between the germline ends. The length of the CDR3 is 14 residues. CDR3 DNA: TGCAGTGCTATCGGACCACTACGGCCTGGGACCATATATTTT. Translating gives CSAIGPLRPGTIYF.

This clonotype occurred many times. J is TRBJ2-1 and V is TRBV5-1, with 7 bases aligning to TRBD2. CDR1 SGHRS and CDR2 YFSETQ come from the germline V gene. With V trimmed by 2 bases and J by 3 bases, 11 bases remained unmatched. This CDR3 is built from 17 residues. The CDR3 nucleotides are TGCGCCAGCAGCTTCTCTTCTCTCGGCGGGAGCTACAATGAGCAGTTCTTC. Protein sequence: CASSFSSLGGSYNEQFF.

In this sample, this clonotype turned up many times. The rearrangement uses TRBV24-1 and TRBJ2-5, with 11 bases matching TRBD1. Germline values: CDR1 KGHDR, CDR2 SFDVKD. The CDR3 is 16 amino acids. J gave up 4 bases and V 4 bases, and 7 bases lay outside the gene matches. In DNA, the CDR3 is TGTGCCACCAGTGAGGAACCCGGGACAGGGGGAGAGACCCAGTACTTC. Translation gives CATSEEPGTGGETQYF.

The CDR3 DNA sequence: TGCAGTGCTCCGGGGGGGACTAGCCTCCCCGAGCAGTTCTTC. Translating it yields CSAPGGTSLPEQFF. The rearrangement links TRBV20-1 to TRBJ2-1, with TRBD2 matching over 9 bases. With V trimmed by 5 bases and J by 10 bases, 12 bases remained unmatched. The length of the CDR3 is 14 residues. Germline loops: CDR1 DFQATT, CDR2 SNEGSKA (reference sequence).

In its sample, this clonotype was seen a few times. The rearrangement uses TRBV25-1 and TRBJ1-1; no firm D call. The CDR3 has 13 residues. V was shortened by 7 bases and J by 5 bases, with 14 bases between the two germline ends. Germline V gene data show CDR1 as MGHDK and CDR2 as SYGVNS. The chain's CDR3 is CASTAGIRTEAFF. The CDR3, as DNA: TGTGCCAGCACCGCCGGGATCCGTACTGAAGCTTTCTTT.

This clonotype has a handful of counts. V and J are TRBV5-1 and TRBJ2-5; D is unresolved. Germline values: CDR1 SGHRS, CDR2 YFSETQ. The V and J ends lost 4 bases and 0 bases respectively, with 7 bases between them. CDR3 size: 13 residues. The CDR3 sequence: CASSRPDQETQYF. CDR3 nucleotide sequence: TGCGCCAGCAGCCGGCCCGACCAAGAGACCCAGTACTTC.

The gene calls are TRBV7-9 and TRBJ1-1; maybe TRBD1 (6 bases). This CDR3 spans 14 amino acids. V dropped 1 base and J dropped 5 bases, with 11 bases sitting between them. The germline gives CDR1 SEHNR, CDR2 FQNEAQ (reference sequence). The CDR3, as DNA: TGTGCCAGCAGCTTAGTGGGGGCGCGAACTGAAGCTTTCTTT. Translated, it gives CASSLVGARTEAFF.

This clonotype was observed a handful of times. J is TRBJ2-2 and V is TRBV20-1, with D perhaps TRBD1 (6 bases). Germline-derived CDR1 and CDR2 are DFQATT and SNEGSKA (reference sequence). V lost 6 bases and J lost 1, with 9 bases in between. The CDR3 runs to 13 residues. CDR3: CSARGQNTGELFF. The CDR3 DNA sequence: TGCAGTGCAAGGGGACAGAACACCGGGGAGCTGTTTTTT.

The CDR3 DNA reads as TGTGCCAGCAGCTTAGGATCCAATTCCTACGAGCAGTACTTC. It is translated as CASSLGSNSYEQYF. The chain uses TRBV7-6 and TRBJ2-7; no definite D call. Germline lookup yields CDR1 SGHVS and CDR2 FNYEAQ. This CDR3 spans 14 amino acids. V lost 1 base and J 1 base, leaving 8 bases between the germline ends.

The chain is built from TRBV7-9 and TRBJ1-1; 7 positions match TRBD1. Looked up from germline, CDR1 is SEHNR and CDR2 is FQNEAQ (reference sequence). J lost 4 bases, V lost 3 bases, and 5 bases had no gene match. This CDR3 has 14 amino acids. Written as DNA, the CDR3 is TGTGCCAGCAGCTTCCCGACAGGGCGCACTGAAGCTTTCTTT. Protein: CASSFPTGRTEAFF.

The sample holds a few counts of this clonotype. J is TRBJ2-3 and V is TRBV5-1; D may correspond to TRBD1 or TRBD2 (5 bases each). Trimming cost V 4 bases and J 2 bases, with 11 bases left between them. Germline V CDR1 and CDR2: SGHRS, YFSETQ. The CDR3 totals 14 residues. CDR3 sequence reads: CASSGTWNTDTQYF. CDR3 coding DNA: TGCGCCAGCAGCGGGACGTGGAACACAGATACGCAGTATTTT.

The gene calls are TRBV3-1 and TRBJ1-4; D perhaps matches TRBD1 (5 bases). Per germline, CDR1 LGHDT and CDR2 YNNKEL (reference sequence). CDR3 length: 16 amino acids. V shed 4 bases and J shed 4 bases, with 16 bases lying between them. CDR3 sequence: CASSRGWGDHNEKLFF. The CDR3 DNA follows: TGTGCCAGCAGCCGAGGATGGGGGGATCATAATGAAAAACTGTTTTTT.

In its sample, this clonotype was seen once. This chain connects TRBV6-1 to TRBJ2-6, with a tentative D call TRBD1 (6 bases). The germline CDR1 and CDR2 sequences are MNHNS and SASEGT. CDR3 length: 15 residues. The V end lost 6 bases, the J end lost 3 bases, and 12 bases lay between the germline ends. The CDR3 DNA follows: TGTGCCAGCAGCCCCCCAGGGGTTGGGGCCAACGTCCTGACTTTC. It yields the protein CASSPPGVGANVLTF.

Only a few counts were recorded for this clonotype. This chain uses TRBV20-1 with TRBJ1-1; D possibly corresponds to TRBD1 (5 bases). Germline CDR1 DFQATT, CDR2 SNEGSKA (reference sequence). Trimming removed 1 base from V and 1 base from J, with 10 bases in between. The CDR3 length is 14 residues. The CDR3 DNA reads as TGCAGTGCTAGAGGGGGGTGGGGGAACACTGAAGCTTTCTTT. Amino acids: CSARGGWGNTEAFF.

The J gene is TRBJ2-3, the V gene TRBV12-3 or TRBV12-4; D is undetermined. Trimming removed 3 bases from V and 6 bases from J, with 13 bases in between. The CDR3 runs to 14 residues. The CDR3 DNA sequence: TGTGCCAGCAGTTTCAGGCAGGTCTCGGATACGCAGTATTTT. Protein product: CASSFRQVSDTQYF.

The chain carries TRBV9 and TRBJ1-3; possible D gene TRBD1, 6 bases. Per the germline V gene, CDR1 is SGDLS and CDR2 is YYNGEE. Trimming took 2 bases from V and 2 from J, leaving 14 bases between them. The CDR3 runs 16 residues. The CDR3 DNA reads as TGTGCCAGCAGCGTTACCGGGACAAGGGCTGGAAACACCATATATTTT. Translating it yields CASSVTGTRAGNTIYF.

This clonotype was detected ten times or more. J is TRBJ2-4 and V is TRBV7-9; D is perhaps TRBD1 or TRBD2 (5 bases each). CDR3 length: 15 amino acids. The germline gives CDR1 SEHNR, CDR2 FQNEAQ (reference sequence). Trimming shortened V by 5 bases and J by 6 bases, and 17 bases separated the two germline ends. CDR3 nucleotides: TGTGCCAGCAGCGCATCACGGGACCCCCTAAACATTCAGTACTTC. Protein sequence: CASSASRDPLNIQYF.

The V call is TRBV2, the J call TRBJ2-1; 7 bases are shared with TRBD2. The ends lost 4 bases at V and 15 bases at J; junction bases unmatched: 9. This CDR3 contains 12 residues. Germline CDR1 reads SNHLY; CDR2 reads FYNNEI. The CDR3 protein is CASSGSGKGPFF. CDR3 sequence (DNA): TGTGCCAGCAGTGGAAGCGGGAAAGGTCCGTTCTTC.

The chain uses TRBV29-1 and TRBJ1-1, with 7 bases fitting TRBD1. From germline, CDR1 is SQVTM and CDR2 ANQGSEA. V was pared by 6 bases and J by 8 bases, with 21 bases of the junction left unmatched. This CDR3 is built from 16 residues. CDR3 in DNA: TGCAGCGTCTACACAGGGGCGGAGGGGTACAAGGCCGAAGCTTTCTTT. Amino acid sequence: CSVYTGAEGYKAEAFF.